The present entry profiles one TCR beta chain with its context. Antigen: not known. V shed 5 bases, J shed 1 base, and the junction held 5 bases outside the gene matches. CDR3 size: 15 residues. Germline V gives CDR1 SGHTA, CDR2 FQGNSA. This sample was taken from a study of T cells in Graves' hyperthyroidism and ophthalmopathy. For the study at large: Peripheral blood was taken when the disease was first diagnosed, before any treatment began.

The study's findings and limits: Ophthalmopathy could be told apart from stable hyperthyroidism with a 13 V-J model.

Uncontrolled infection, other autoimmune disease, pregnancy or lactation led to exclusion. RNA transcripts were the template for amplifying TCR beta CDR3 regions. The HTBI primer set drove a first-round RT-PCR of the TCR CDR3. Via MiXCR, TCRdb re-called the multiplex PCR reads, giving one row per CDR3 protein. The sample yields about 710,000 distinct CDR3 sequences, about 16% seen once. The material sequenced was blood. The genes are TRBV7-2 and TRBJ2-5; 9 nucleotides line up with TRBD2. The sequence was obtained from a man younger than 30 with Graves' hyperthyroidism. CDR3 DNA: TGTGCCAGCAGCCAGACTAGCGGACTCCAAGAGACCCAGTACTTC. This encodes CASSQTSGLQETQYF.